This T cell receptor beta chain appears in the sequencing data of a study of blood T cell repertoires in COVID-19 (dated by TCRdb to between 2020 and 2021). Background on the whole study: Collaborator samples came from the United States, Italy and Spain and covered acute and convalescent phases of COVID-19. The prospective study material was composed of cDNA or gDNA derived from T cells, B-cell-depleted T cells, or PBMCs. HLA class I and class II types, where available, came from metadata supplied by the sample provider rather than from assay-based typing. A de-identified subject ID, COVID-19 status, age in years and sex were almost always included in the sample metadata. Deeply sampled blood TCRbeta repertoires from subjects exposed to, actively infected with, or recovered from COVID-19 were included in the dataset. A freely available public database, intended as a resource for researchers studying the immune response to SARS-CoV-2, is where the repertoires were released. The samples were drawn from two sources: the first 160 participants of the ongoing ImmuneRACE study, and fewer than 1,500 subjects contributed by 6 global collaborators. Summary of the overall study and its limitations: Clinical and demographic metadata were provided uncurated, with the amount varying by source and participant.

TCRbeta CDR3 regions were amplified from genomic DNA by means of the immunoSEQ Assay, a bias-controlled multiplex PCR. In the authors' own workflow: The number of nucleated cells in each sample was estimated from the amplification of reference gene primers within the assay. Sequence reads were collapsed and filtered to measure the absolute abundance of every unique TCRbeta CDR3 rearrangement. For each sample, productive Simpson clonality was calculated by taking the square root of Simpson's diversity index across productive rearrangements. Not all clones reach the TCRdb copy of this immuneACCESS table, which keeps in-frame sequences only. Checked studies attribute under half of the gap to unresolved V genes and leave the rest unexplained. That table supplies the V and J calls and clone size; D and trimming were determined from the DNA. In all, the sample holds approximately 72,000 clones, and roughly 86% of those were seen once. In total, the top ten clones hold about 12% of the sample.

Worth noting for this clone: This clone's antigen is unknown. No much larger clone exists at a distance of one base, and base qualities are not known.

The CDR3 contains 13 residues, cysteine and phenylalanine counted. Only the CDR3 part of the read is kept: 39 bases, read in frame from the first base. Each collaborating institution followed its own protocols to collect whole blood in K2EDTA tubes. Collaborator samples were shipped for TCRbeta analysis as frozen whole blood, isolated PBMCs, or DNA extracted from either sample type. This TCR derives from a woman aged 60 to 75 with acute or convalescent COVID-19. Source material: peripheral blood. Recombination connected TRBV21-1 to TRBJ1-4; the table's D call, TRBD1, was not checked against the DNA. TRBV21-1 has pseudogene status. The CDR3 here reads CASMVGLWEKLFF. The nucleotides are TGTGCCAGCATGGTGGGGCTTTGGGAAAAACTGTTTTTT.